Listed below are T cell receptor beta chains from one sample, sequenced in a study of T cell clones after liver transplantation. Generated by immunoSEQ multiplex PCR, the TCRdb table keeps only in-frame clones and is missing some. Among 95,000 to 130,000 clones, about nine tenths were seen once, and the ten largest hold about 0.8%. The specimen was CD4+ T cells from blood, collected 12 months after liver transplant. These TCRs come from a human patient who received a liver transplant. The graft donor may have contributed some T cells. Each CDR3 is given with its conserved first and last residue. The D gene is left open where the match is weak. Some rows mark clone size as missing; the rest say once, few, many or name a class of expanded clone.

J gene | D gene | clone size | V gene | CDR3 protein | CDR3 DNA
TRBJ1-1 | NA | NA | TRBV5-1 | CASSKGRKETEAFF | TGCGCCAGCAGCAAGGGACGGAAGGAAACTGAAGCTTTCTTT
TRBJ2-2 | NA | NA | TRBV18 | CASSPPPGNTGELFF | TGTGCCAGCTCACCACCCCCCGGTAACACCGGGGAGCTGTTTTTT
TRBJ2-3 | NA | NA | TRBV7-9 | CASSFSQSSNTDTQYF | TGTGCCAGCAGCTTTTCTCAATCTAGCAACACAGATACGCAGTATTTT
TRBJ2-3 | NA | once | TRBV19 | CASSEGGYPTDTQYF | TGTGCCAGTAGTGAGGGCGGGTACCCCACAGATACGCAGTATTTT
TRBJ1-1 | TRBD1 | NA | TRBV10-2 | CASSRTGAGNTEAFF | TGCGCCAGCTCCCGGACAGGGGCGGGGAACACTGAAGCTTTCTTT
TRBJ2-5 | NA | once | TRBV5-1 | CASSLMTGEGETQYF | TGCGCCAGCAGCCTCATGACAGGGGAGGGCGAGACCCAGTACTTC
TRBJ2-3 | TRBD2 | once | TRBV10-3 | CAISRGDRYTDTQYF | TGTGCCATCAGTCGGGGGGACCGTTACACAGATACGCAGTATTTT
TRBJ1-4 | TRBD1 | NA | TRBV4-3 | CASSPGTGGDEKLFF | TGCGCCAGCAGCCCGGGGACAGGGGGCGACGAAAAACTGTTTTTT
TRBJ2-3 | NA | once | TRBV11-3 | CASSPFRTGKGTDTQYF | TGTGCCAGCAGCCCGTTTAGAACGGGAAAGGGCACAGATACGCAGTATTTT
TRBJ2-3 | TRBD2 | NA | TRBV28 | CASSLVGLAGGLSTDTQYF | TGTGCCAGCAGTTTAGTGGGACTAGCGGGAGGTCTTAGCACAGATACGCAGTATTTT
TRBJ1-2 | TRBD1 | NA | TRBV19 | CASSIDRGPRGYTF | TGTGCCAGTAGTATAGACAGGGGGCCAAGGGGCTACACCTTC
TRBJ1-2 | NA | NA | TRBV6-5 | CASSPLQSPNYGYTF | TGTGCCAGCAGTCCCCTACAGAGTCCTAACTATGGCTACACCTTC
TRBJ1-2 | NA | NA | TRBV11-3 | CASSPIPGNYGYTF | TGTGCCAGCAGCCCGATTCCTGGGAACTATGGCTACACCTTC
TRBJ1-4 | TRBD1 | NA | TRBV28 | CASRTGGANEKLFF | TGTGCCAGCAGGACAGGGGGTGCTAATGAAAAACTGTTTTTT
TRBJ1-5 | NA | NA | TRBV27 | CASSFQGGKSQPQHF | TGTGCCAGCAGTTTCCAGGGAGGGAAAAGTCAGCCCCAGCATTTT
TRBJ2-7 | TRBD2 | NA | TRBV5-1 | CASSLGLAGSYEQYF | TGCGCCAGCAGCCTCGGACTAGCGGGGTCCTACGAGCAGTACTTC
TRBJ2-3 | TRBD2 | NA | TRBV7-2 | CASSPSGRSTDTQYF | TGTGCCAGCAGCCCTAGCGGGAGGAGCACAGATACGCAGTATTTT
TRBJ2-1 | NA | NA | TRBV7-2 | CASSLAAGSYNEQFF | TGTGCCAGCAGCTTAGCGGCCGGCAGCTACAATGAGCAGTTCTTC
TRBJ2-7 | TRBD2 | NA | TRBV19 | CASSAGLAETYEQYF | TGTGCCAGTAGTGCCGGACTAGCCGAGACCTACGAGCAGTACTTC
TRBJ2-5 | NA | once | TRBV11-3 | CASSLNSLGTQYF | TGTGCCAGCAGCTTAAACAGCCTGGGGACCCAGTACTTC
TRBJ2-6 | TRBD2 | NA | TRBV9 | CASSVATAGLGGANVLTF | TGTGCCAGCAGCGTAGCGACAGCGGGATTGGGCGGGGCCAACGTCCTGACTTTC
TRBJ1-2 | TRBD1 | once | TRBV4-2 | CASRRNTGEPYGYTF | TGTGCCAGCAGGAGGAATACAGGGGAACCCTATGGCTACACCTTC
TRBJ1-5 | NA | NA | TRBV7-6 | CASSLGGFSNQPQHF | TGTGCCAGCAGCTTAGGAGGGTTCAGCAATCAGCCCCAGCATTTT
TRBJ1-5 | TRBD1 | NA | TRBV7-7 | CASSSVGQGVLSINQPQHF | TGTGCTAGCAGCTCTGTAGGACAGGGGGTGCTGTCCATCAATCAGCCCCAGCATTTT
TRBJ1-5 | TRBD1 | NA | TRBV19 | CASRLDRDRVHNQPQHF | TGTGCCAGTAGGCTTGACAGGGATCGCGTTCACAATCAGCCCCAGCATTTT
TRBJ1-1 | NA | NA | TRBV2 | CASSEARTARSTEAFF | TGTGCCAGCAGTGAAGCGCGGACAGCCCGTTCGACTGAAGCTTTCTTT
TRBJ1-1 | TRBD1 | NA | TRBV2 | CANLTGTSMNTEAFF | TGTGCCAACCTGACAGGGACTTCGATGAACACTGAAGCTTTCTTT
TRBJ2-7 | TRBD2 | NA | TRBV7-2 | CAIERAAGGVAYEQYF | TGTGCCATCGAGCGGGCAGCGGGGGGGGTGGCCTACGAGCAGTACTTC
TRBJ1-2 | NA | NA | TRBV10-3 | CASRESGEGANYGYTF | TGTGCCAGCCGGGAGTCGGGTGAGGGAGCTAACTATGGCTACACCTTC
TRBJ1-1 | NA | NA | TRBV30 | CAWRSTRNTEAFF | TGTGCCTGGAGGTCCACGCGGAACACTGAAGCTTTCTTT
TRBJ2-5 | TRBD2 | once | TRBV6-1 | CASIGTSFETQYF | TGTGCCAGCATTGGGACTAGCTTTGAGACCCAGTACTTC
TRBJ2-7 | NA | NA | TRBV19 | CASSSGTFYEQYF | TGTGCCAGTAGTAGCGGGACTTTCTACGAGCAGTACTTC
TRBJ1-2 | NA | NA | TRBV5-4 | CASSFTGMEYYGYTF | TGTGCCAGCAGCTTTACAGGGATGGAGTACTATGGCTACACCTTC
TRBJ1-1 | NA | NA | TRBV30 | CAWSVDGYLNTEAFF | TGTGCCTGGAGTGTTGATGGTTACCTGAACACTGAAGCTTTCTTT
TRBJ2-5 | NA | NA | TRBV2 | CASSDMGETQYF | TGTGCCAGCAGTGATATGGGGGAGACCCAGTACTTC
TRBJ1-4 | TRBD1 | NA | TRBV25-1 | CASTTGVGKLFF | TGTGCCAGCACAACAGGGGTGGGAAAACTGTTTTTT
TRBJ2-7 | TRBD2 | NA | TRBV19 | CASGTSDCEQYF | TGTGCCAGTGGGACTAGCGATTGCGAGCAGTACTTC
TRBJ2-1 | NA | NA | TRBV5-1 | CASSLTFSGGGGNEQFF | TGCGCCAGCAGCTTGACGTTTAGCGGAGGGGGAGGCAATGAGCAGTTCTTC
TRBJ2-1 | NA | NA | TRBV6-1 | CASSESRGANEQFF | TGTGCCAGCAGTGAATCTCGGGGGGCAAATGAGCAGTTCTTC
TRBJ1-2 | NA | NA | TRBV7-9 | CASSYTPESSNSYGYTF | TGTGCCAGCAGTTATACGCCTGAGTCGTCGAATAGCTATGGCTACACCTTC
TRBJ2-7 | TRBD1 | NA | TRBV5-1 | CASSKDRGSYEQYF | TGCGCCAGCAGTAAGGACAGGGGTTCCTACGAGCAGTACTTC
TRBJ2-1 | TRBD2 | NA | TRBV4-3 | CASSQVAGGYEQFF | TGCGCCAGCAGCCAAGTTGCGGGAGGGTATGAGCAGTTCTTC
TRBJ1-5 | NA | NA | TRBV6-1 | CASSVGQGRVQPQHF | TGTGCCAGCAGTGTAGGGCAGGGGAGGGTTCAGCCCCAGCATTTT
TRBJ2-6 | NA | NA | TRBV6-1 | CASSGRDGPSGANVLTF | TGTGCCAGCAGTGGGCGGGACGGTCCCTCTGGGGCCAACGTCCTGACTTTC
TRBJ2-7 | NA | NA | TRBV7-2 | CASSLVRGTQTYEQYF | TGTGCCAGCAGCTTAGTACGGGGCACCCAGACCTACGAGCAGTACTTC
TRBJ2-3 | NA | NA | TRBV7-9 | CASSLVAGLRTDTQYF | TGTGCCAGCAGCTTAGTGGCGGGTCTTCGCACAGATACGCAGTATTTT
TRBJ1-4 | NA | NA | TRBV5-1 | CASSAGTPNEKLFF | TGCGCCAGCAGCGCCGGGACACCTAATGAAAAACTGTTTTTT
TRBJ2-7 | TRBD2 | NA | TRBV4-2 | CASSQDSGNSYEQYF | TGTGCCAGCAGCCAAGATAGCGGGAACTCCTACGAGCAGTACTTC
TRBJ2-1 | NA | NA | TRBV7-6 | CASSLIAFNEQFF | TGTGCCAGCAGCTTAATAGCTTTCAATGAGCAGTTCTTC
TRBJ1-5 | NA | NA | TRBV21-1 | CASSKVGGATGPNQPQHF | TGTGCCAGCAGCAAAGTGGGGGGGGCGACGGGTCCCAATCAGCCCCAGCATTTT
TRBJ2-2 | TRBD1 | NA | TRBV6-5 | CATSGTGTTGELFF | TGTGCCACCTCCGGGACAGGGACCACCGGGGAGCTGTTTTTT
TRBJ1-6 | TRBD1 | NA | TRBV29-1 | CSVSGTGNSPLHF | TGCAGCGTCTCGGGGACAGGGAATTCACCCCTCCACTTT
TRBJ1-2 | TRBD1 | few | TRBV2 | CASSDYWTGESGYTF | TGTGCCAGCAGTGACTATTGGACAGGGGAATCTGGCTACACCTTC
TRBJ1-2 | NA | NA | TRBV2 | CASSVDTSNYGYTF | TGTGCCAGCAGCGTGGACACCTCTAACTATGGCTACACCTTC
TRBJ1-1 | NA | few | TRBV10-2 | CASSAQGIRTEAFF | TGCGCCAGCAGCGCCCAGGGGATTCGGACTGAAGCTTTCTTT
TRBJ2-7 | NA | NA | TRBV5-1 | CASSLEGAGSYEQYF | TGCGCCAGCAGCTTGGAGGGTGCAGGCTCCTACGAGCAGTACTTC
TRBJ2-5 | NA | NA | TRBV5-6 | CASTATPQETQYF | TGTGCCAGCACTGCAACCCCACAAGAGACCCAGTACTTC
TRBJ2-7 | TRBD2 | NA | TRBV30 | CACLAGGSYEQYF | TGTGCCTGCCTAGCGGGAGGCTCCTACGAGCAGTACTTC
TRBJ1-1 | NA | NA | TRBV11-2 | CASSLVAGASLHAFF | TGTGCCAGCAGCTTAGTTGCAGGAGCGTCCCTACATGCTTTCTTT
TRBJ2-7 | TRBD2 | NA | TRBV4-2 | CASSQEGTSGTNEQYF | TGTGCCAGCAGCCAAGAGGGGACTAGCGGGACGAACGAGCAGTACTTC